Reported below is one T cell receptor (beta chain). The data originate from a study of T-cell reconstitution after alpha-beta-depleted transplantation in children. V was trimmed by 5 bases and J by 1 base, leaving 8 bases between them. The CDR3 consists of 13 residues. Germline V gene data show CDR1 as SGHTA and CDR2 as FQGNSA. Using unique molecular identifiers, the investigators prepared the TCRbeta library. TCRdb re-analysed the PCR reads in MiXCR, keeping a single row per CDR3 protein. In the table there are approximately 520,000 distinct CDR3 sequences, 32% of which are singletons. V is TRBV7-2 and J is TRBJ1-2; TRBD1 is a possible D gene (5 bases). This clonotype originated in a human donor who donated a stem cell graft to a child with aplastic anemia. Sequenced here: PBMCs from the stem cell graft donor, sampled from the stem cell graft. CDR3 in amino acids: CASSKDINYGYTF. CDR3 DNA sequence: TGTGCCAGCAGCAAGGACATTAACTATGGCTACACCTTC.